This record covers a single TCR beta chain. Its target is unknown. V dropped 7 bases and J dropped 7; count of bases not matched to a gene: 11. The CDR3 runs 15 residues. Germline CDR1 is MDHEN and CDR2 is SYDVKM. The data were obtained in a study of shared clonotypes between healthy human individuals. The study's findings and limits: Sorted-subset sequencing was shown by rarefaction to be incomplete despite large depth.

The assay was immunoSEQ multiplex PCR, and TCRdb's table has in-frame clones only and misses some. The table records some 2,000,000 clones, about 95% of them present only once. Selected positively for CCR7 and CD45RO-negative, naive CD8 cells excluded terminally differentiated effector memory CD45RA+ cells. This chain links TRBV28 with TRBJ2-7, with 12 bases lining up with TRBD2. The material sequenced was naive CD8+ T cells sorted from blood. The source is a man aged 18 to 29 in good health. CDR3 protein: CASTSLFGLAGEQYF. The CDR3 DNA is TGTGCCAGCACATCACTCTTCGGACTAGCGGGGGAGCAGTACTTC. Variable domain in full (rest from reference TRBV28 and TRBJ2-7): DVKVTQSSRYLVKRTGEKVFLECVQDMDHENMFWYRQDPGLGLRLIYFSYDVKMKEKGDIPEGYSVSREKKERFSLILESASTNQTSMYLCASTSLFGLAGEQYFGPGTRLTVT.